This TCR beta chain was identified in a study of T cells after yellow fever vaccination. Study-level points and caveats: Weaker, the secondary response had a peak occurring faster, on day 5 versus 15. The CD4 and CD8 compartments had a small share of their clonotypes in common. Once the booster was given, most primary-vaccination clones reappeared, at about 97% for CD4 and roughly 85% for CD8.

In making TCR cDNA, 5'RACE template switching added a universal primer site and UMIs to it. TCRdb independently ran MiXCR on the 5' RACE reads; one entry per CDR3 protein. The sample carries fewer than 400,000 distinct CDR3 sequences, about 6.2% recorded once. With V trimmed by 5 bases and J by 2 bases, 12 bases remained unmatched. Per the germline V gene, CDR1 is SEHNR and CDR2 is FQNEAQ (reference sequence). This CDR3 is 16 amino acids long. This clonotype has just a few counts. The target antigen is unknown. This clonotype originated in a man aged 25 to 40 who received the YFV17D yellow fever vaccine. The source material was PBMCs, sampled 5 days after the yellow fever booster vaccination. The rearrangement joins TRBV7-9 to TRBJ2-7; TRBD1 matches 7 bases. DNA for the CDR3: TGTGCCAGCAGCCTAAGCTACAGGGGTGGGGCCTACGAGCAGTACTTC. As protein: CASSLSYRGGAYEQYF.